This paragraph reports one T cell receptor (beta chain). Its antigen is not yet known. Within one base of it there is no much larger clone, and no base qualities were kept. TCRbeta CDR3 regions were amplified from genomic DNA by means of the immunoSEQ Assay, a bias-controlled multiplex PCR. On the study's bioinformatics: The number of nucleated cells in each sample was estimated from the amplification of reference gene primers within the assay. To quantify the absolute abundance of each unique TCRbeta CDR3 rearrangement, sequence reads were collapsed and filtered. Productive Simpson clonality was computed per sample as the square root of Simpson's diversity index over productive rearrangements. The clones in this table, taken by TCRdb from immuneACCESS, are in-frame only. Not every clone is retained; where verified, under half of the shortfall comes from an unresolved V gene, and the cause of the rest is unknown. That table gives V, J and clone size, and the DNA gave D and trimming. Present in this sample are hundreds of thousands of clones, approximately 84% of which were seen just once. The ten largest clonotypes hold around 1.7% of the sample.

These data come from a study of blood T cell repertoires in COVID-19 (dated by TCRdb to the early 2020s). For the study in its entirety: Samples covering the acute and convalescent phases of COVID-19 were provided by collaborators in the United States, Italy and Spain. The repertoires were released in a freely available public database meant as a resource for research on the immune response to SARS-CoV-2. The material from the prospective study consisted of cDNA or gDNA derived from T cells, B-cell-depleted T cells, or PBMCs. Subjects who had been exposed to COVID-19, were actively infected with it, or had recovered from it provided the deeply sampled blood TCRbeta repertoires that made up the dataset. The sample metadata nearly always contained a de-identified subject ID, COVID-19 status, age in years and sex. Where available, HLA class I and class II types were obtained from metadata supplied by the sample provider rather than from assay-based typing. The samples were drawn from two sources: the first 160 participants of the ongoing ImmuneRACE study, and 1,200 or so subjects contributed by 6 global collaborators. Summary of the overall study and its limitations: How much clinical and demographic metadata was included differed by source and by participant, and the metadata was provided uncurated.

Trimmed from V: 5 bases; trimmed from J: 1 base; junction bases lacking a gene match: 4. The CDR3 sequence holds 14 residues, the cysteine and phenylalanine included. Just the 42-base CDR3 DNA is kept, in frame starting at base 1. For CDR1 and CDR2, the germline V gene (reference sequence) lists GTSNPN and SVGIG. Participants in the prospective study were aged about 18 to 95 years, lived in 24 United States geographic areas, and enrolled through a virtual design. In the prospective study, cohorts were assigned on the basis of participant-reported clinical history obtained from a screening survey and a study questionnaire. For ImmuneRACE Cohort 3, a participant was defined as recovered based on two consecutive negative NP/OP PCR tests, clearance by a healthcare professional, or resolution of symptoms. In the prospective study, mobile phlebotomists collected whole blood, serum and a nasopharyngeal or oropharyngeal swab from each participant. Prospective study participants could optionally give additional blood draws and questionnaires over an approximately 2-month period. Before DNA extraction, prospective study blood samples were shipped either frozen or at room temperature.

The sequence is built from TRBV30 and TRBJ2-2; TRBD1 agrees with 7 junctional bases. This TCR derives from a man in his forties or fifties who had recovered from COVID-19. The sequencing sample was made of PBMCs or T cells enriched from blood (not recorded which). The CDR3 here reads CAWDRALNTGELFF. In nucleotides, the sequence is TGTGCCTGGGACAGGGCGTTGAACACCGGGGAGCTGTTTTTT.